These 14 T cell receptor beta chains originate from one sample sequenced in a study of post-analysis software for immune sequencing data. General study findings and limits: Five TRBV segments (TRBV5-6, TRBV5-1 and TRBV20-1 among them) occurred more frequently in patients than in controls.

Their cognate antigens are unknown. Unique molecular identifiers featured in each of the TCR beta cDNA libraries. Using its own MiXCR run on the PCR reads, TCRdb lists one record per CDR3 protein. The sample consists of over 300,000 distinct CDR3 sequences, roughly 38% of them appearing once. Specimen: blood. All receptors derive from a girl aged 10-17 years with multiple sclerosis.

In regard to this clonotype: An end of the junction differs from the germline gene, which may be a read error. CDR3 amino acids: CASSLGGLAGGPDTRYF. The CDR3 coding sequence is TGTGCCAGCAGCTTGGGGGGACTAGCGGGGGGGCCAGATACGCGGTATTTT. V and J are TRBV5-4 and TRBJ2-3; 16 bases fit TRBD2. Germline V CDR1 and CDR2: SGHNT, YYREEE (reference sequence). This CDR3 has 17 residues. The whole variable domain, filled in from reference TRBV5-4 and TRBJ2-3, reads ETGVTQSPTHLIKTRGQQVTLRCSSQSGHNTVSWYQQALGQGPQFIFQYYREEENGRGNFPPRFSGLQFPNYSSELNVNALELDDSALYLCASSLGGLAGGPDTRYFGPGTRLTVL.

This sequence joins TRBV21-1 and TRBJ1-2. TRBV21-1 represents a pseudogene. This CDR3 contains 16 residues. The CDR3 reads CASSKVADPKNYGYTF. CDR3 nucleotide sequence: TGTGCCAGCAGCAAAGTGGCAGACCCCAAGAACTATGGCTACACCTTC.

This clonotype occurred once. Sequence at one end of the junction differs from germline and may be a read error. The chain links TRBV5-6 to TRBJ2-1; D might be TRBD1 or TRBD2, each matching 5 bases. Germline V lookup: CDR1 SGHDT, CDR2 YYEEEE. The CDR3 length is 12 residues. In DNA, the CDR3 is TGTGCCAGCAGCTTGAGTGGGGGTGAGCAGGTCTTC. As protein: CASSLSGGEQVF.

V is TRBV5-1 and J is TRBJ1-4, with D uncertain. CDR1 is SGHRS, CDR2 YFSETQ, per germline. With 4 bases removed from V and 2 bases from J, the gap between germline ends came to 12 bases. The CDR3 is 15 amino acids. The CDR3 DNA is TGCGCCAGCAGCGATCCAGGAACCACTAATGAAAAACTGTTTTTT. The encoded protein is CASSDPGTTNEKLFF.

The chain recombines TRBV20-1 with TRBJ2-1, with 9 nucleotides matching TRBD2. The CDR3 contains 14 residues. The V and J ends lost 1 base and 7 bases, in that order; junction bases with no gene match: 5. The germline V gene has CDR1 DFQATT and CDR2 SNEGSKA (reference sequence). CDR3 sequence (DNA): TGCAGTGCTAGAGTGGGCGGGGGGGCGAATGAGCAGTTCTTC. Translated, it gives CSARVGGGANEQFF.

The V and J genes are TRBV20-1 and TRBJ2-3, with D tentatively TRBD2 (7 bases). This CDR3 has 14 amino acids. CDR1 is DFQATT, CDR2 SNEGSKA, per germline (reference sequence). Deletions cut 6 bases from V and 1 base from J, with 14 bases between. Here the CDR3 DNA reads TGCAGTGCAGATACCGGGGGGCGCACAGATACGCAGTATTTT. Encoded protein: CSADTGGRTDTQYF.

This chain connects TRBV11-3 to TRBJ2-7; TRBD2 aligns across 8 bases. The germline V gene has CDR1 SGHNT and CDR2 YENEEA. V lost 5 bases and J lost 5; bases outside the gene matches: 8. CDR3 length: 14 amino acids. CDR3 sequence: CASSRGQAGDEQYF. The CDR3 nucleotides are TGTGCCAGCAGCCGAGGCCAAGCGGGGGACGAGCAGTACTTC.

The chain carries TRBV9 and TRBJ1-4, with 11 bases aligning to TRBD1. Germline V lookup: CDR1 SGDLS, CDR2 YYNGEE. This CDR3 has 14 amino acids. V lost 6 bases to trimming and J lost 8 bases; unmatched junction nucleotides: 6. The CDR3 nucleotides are TGTGCCAGCAATCGGGGACAGGGGGGGGAAAAACTGTTTTTT. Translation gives CASNRGQGGEKLFF.

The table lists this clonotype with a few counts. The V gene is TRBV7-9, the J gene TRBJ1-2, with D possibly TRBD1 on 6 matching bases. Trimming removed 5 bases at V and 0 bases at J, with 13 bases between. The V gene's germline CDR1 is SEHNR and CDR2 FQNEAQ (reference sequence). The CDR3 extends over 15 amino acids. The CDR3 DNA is TGTGCCAGCAGCCGAGGGGGGATCACTAACTATGGCTACACCTTC. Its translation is CASSRGGITNYGYTF.

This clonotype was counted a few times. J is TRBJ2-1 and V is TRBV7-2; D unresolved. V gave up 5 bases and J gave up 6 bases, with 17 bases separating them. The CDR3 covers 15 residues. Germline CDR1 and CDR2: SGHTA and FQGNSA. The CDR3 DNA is TGTGCCAGCAGCATAGGGCTTGCGGTCTTCAATGAGCAGTTCTTC. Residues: CASSIGLAVFNEQFF.

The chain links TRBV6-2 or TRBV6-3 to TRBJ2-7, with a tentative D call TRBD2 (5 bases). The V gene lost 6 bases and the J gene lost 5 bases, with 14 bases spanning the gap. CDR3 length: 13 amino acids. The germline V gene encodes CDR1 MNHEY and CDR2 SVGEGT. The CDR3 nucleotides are TGTGCCAGCAGCGTCACGGGGTTCAACGAGCAGTACTTC. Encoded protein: CASSVTGFNEQYF.

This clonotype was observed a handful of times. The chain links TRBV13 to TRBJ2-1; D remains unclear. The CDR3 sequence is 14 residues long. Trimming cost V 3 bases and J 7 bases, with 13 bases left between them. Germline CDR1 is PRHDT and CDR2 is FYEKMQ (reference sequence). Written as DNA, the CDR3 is TGTGCCAGCAGCTTCCTTCAGACCGGGAATGAGCAGTTCTTC. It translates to CASSFLQTGNEQFF.

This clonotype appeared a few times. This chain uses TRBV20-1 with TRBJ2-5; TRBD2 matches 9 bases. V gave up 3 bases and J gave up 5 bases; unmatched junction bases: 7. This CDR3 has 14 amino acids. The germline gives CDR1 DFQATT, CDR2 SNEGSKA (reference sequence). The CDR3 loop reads CSASGGGADETQYF. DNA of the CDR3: TGCAGTGCTAGTGGCGGGGGGGCCGATGAGACCCAGTACTTC.

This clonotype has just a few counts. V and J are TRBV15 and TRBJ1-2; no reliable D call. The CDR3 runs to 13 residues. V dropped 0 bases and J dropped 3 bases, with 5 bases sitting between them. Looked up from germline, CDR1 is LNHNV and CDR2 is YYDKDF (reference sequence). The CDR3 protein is CATSRDSYYGYTF. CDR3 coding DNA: TGTGCCACCAGCAGAGACAGCTACTATGGCTACACCTTC. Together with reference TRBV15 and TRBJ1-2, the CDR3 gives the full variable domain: DAMVIQNPRYQVTQFGKPVTLSCSQTLNHNVMYWYQQKSSQAPKLLFHYYDKDFNNEADTPDNFQSRRPNTSFCFLDIRSPGLGDTAMYLCATSRDSYYGYTFGSGTRLTVV.